The following is a T cell receptor (beta chain) sequence with its context. What it recognizes is unknown. The CDR3 is 13 amino acids. This sample is part of a study of vaccination effects on CD4 cells after COVID-19. Looking at the study overall: A couple of convalescent pre-vaccine samples were taken 142 and 148 days post-diagnosis. Findings and caveats of the study: After vaccination, spike-reactive clones in convalescents were mostly new vaccine-induced clones.

After expansion with viral peptide pools in the ViraFEST assay, antigen-specific CD4+ T cells were sequenced. Scientists isolated CD4+ T cells after an approximately 10-day culture period ended. Their SARS-CoV-2 infection, verified by PCR, occurred between March and December 2020. Negative control cultures were established using an HIV-1 Nef peptide pool. Days 3 and 7 were when half the medium was replaced with IL-2 medium. Clones were sequenced by immunoSEQ multiplex PCR, and TCRdb holds only the in-frame ones, with some missing. This table has tens of thousands of clones, roughly three quarters appearing once.

V gene TRBV12-2 combines with J gene TRBJ1-5. TRBV12-2 has pseudogene status. The origin of this receptor is a human donor who had a prior SARS-CoV-2 infection. The specimen comprised CD4+ T cells from PBMCs cultured with HIV peptides, sampled before COVID-19 vaccination. The subset was: HIV-1 Nef peptide pool negative control/reference culture. In DNA form, the CDR3 reads TGTGCAAGTCTCGGCTTTAGGCGTCAGCCCCAGCATTTT. It specifies CASLGFRRQPQHF.